One and the same sample provided the 18 T cell receptor beta chains below, sequenced in a study of cytomegalovirus exposure and HLA in healthy donors. PCR used 60 Vbeta primers and 13 Jbeta primers. The repertoire was sequenced with immunoSEQ multiplex PCR; TCRdb's copy has only in-frame clones and lacks some. The table includes approximately 140,000 clones, around three quarters detected once. The sequenced sample was PBMCs. These TCRs come from a man aged 25-45 years in good health and CMV-seronegative.

V is TRBV5-4 and J is TRBJ2-7; 7 bases agree with TRBD2. The germline V gene encodes CDR1 SGHNT and CDR2 YYREEE (reference sequence). This CDR3 region has 15 residues. With V trimmed by 2 bases and J by 1 base, 6 bases remained unmatched. CDR3: CASSFWTGGSYEQYF. The CDR3 DNA is TGTGCCAGCAGCTTTTGGACGGGAGGTTCCTACGAGCAGTACTTC.

V usage is TRBV29-1 and J usage is TRBJ2-6, with a tentative D call TRBD1 (6 bases). Germline CDR1 and CDR2: SQVTM and ANQGSEA. Trimming cost V 8 bases and J 1 base, with 18 bases left between them. This CDR3 is built from 16 residues. This CDR3 is CSPAGAGASGANVLTF. Here the CDR3 DNA reads TGCAGCCCCGCTGGGGCAGGGGCTTCTGGGGCCAACGTCCTGACTTTC.

The J gene is TRBJ1-1, the V gene TRBV10-3; 8 nucleotides align to TRBD1. V lost 6 bases to trimming and J lost 1 base; unmatched junction nucleotides: 7. The CDR3 spans 15 residues. The germline CDR1 and CDR2 sequences are ENHRY and SYGVKD. The CDR3 spells CAISDTDRGNTEAFF. DNA for the CDR3: TGTGCCATCAGCGACACCGACAGGGGGAACACTGAAGCTTTCTTT.

The V call is TRBV15, the J call TRBJ2-7, with 9 bases lining up with TRBD1. Germline V CDR1 and CDR2: LNHNV, YYDKDF (reference sequence). The CDR3 extends over 20 amino acids. Losses at the gene ends were 1 base for V and 3 bases for J; bases not matched to a gene: 19. The CDR3 sequence is CATSRATGQGKPTRGYEQYF. In nucleotides, the CDR3 is TGTGCCACCAGCAGAGCCACCGGACAGGGGAAACCTACTCGGGGCTACGAGCAGTACTTC. Full variable domain (missing parts from reference TRBV15 and TRBJ2-7): DAMVIQNPRYQVTQFGKPVTLSCSQTLNHNVMYWYQQKSSQAPKLLFHYYDKDFNNEADTPDNFQSRRPNTSFCFLDIRSPGLGDTAMYLCATSRATGQGKPTRGYEQYFGPGTRLTVT.

The chain is built from TRBV2 and TRBJ1-3, with 7 bases fitting TRBD1. The CDR3 is made up of 16 amino acids. V lost 2 bases, J lost 1 base, and 5 bases stayed unmatched. Germline CDR1 reads SNHLY; CDR2 reads FYNNEI. CDR3 residues: CASSEIGGASGNTIYF. The CDR3 nucleotides read TGTGCCAGCAGTGAAATAGGGGGCGCATCTGGAAACACCATATATTTT.

This chain connects TRBV4-1 to TRBJ2-5; 12 positions agree with TRBD2. Near its end, the DNA agrees better with TRBJ2-7, so the J call may be wrong. Germline CDR1 and CDR2: MGHRA and YSYEKL. This CDR3 is 16 amino acids long. CDR3 DNA sequence: TGCGCCAGCAGCCGGGCCGCGGGACTAGCGGGCTACGAGCAGTACTTC. Translating gives CASSRAAGLAGYEQYF.

The gene calls are TRBV5-1 and TRBJ2-3; 8 bases line up with TRBD2. CDR1 SGHRS and CDR2 YFSETQ come from the germline V gene. Trimming took 4 bases from V and 4 from J; bases not matched to a gene: 17. The CDR3 covers 18 residues. DNA of the CDR3: TGCGCCAGCAGCGGCGGGACTAGGGATACGTTTCCGGCAGATACGCAGTATTTT. It yields the protein CASSGGTRDTFPADTQYF.

This clone was counted a single time. This chain joins TRBV7-2 and TRBJ2-1; the D is unclear. This CDR3 has 13 amino acids. Germline CDR1 reads SGHTA; CDR2 reads FQGNSA. The germline V and J ends were trimmed by 0 bases and 3 bases, with 3 bases remaining between them. The CDR3 loop reads CASSLARYNEQFF. The CDR3 DNA is TGTGCCAGCAGCTTAGCCCGCTACAATGAGCAGTTCTTC.

The genes are TRBV6-5 and TRBJ1-2; D is ambiguous. CDR3 length equals 13 residues. Trimming removed 4 bases at V and 8 bases at J, with 14 bases between. CDR1 is MNHEY, CDR2 SVGAGI, per germline. The CDR3 here is CASSFGPRVGYTF. CDR3 sequence (DNA): TGTGCCAGCAGTTTCGGCCCGCGGGTAGGCTACACCTTC.

This clone turned up a few times. The rearrangement links TRBV7-9 to TRBJ2-1, with D possibly matching TRBD2 (5 bases). V was cut by 5 bases and J by 4 bases, with 12 bases left in between. Germline CDR1 reads SEHNR; CDR2 reads FQNEAQ (reference sequence). CDR3 length: 14 amino acids. In nucleotides, the CDR3 is TGTGCCAGCAGCGTCGGGCTAGCTTACAATGAGCAGTTCTTC. Protein sequence: CASSVGLAYNEQFF.

The rearrangement uses TRBV18 and TRBJ1-1; 9 bases map to TRBD1. The CDR3 loop spans 15 amino acids. Unmatched junction bases numbered 5, after V lost 2 bases and J lost 4 bases. Germline V gene lookup returns CDR1 KGHSH and CDR2 LQKENI. This chain's CDR3 is CASSPGTGRATEAFF. The DNA for the CDR3 is TGTGCCAGCTCACCAGGGACAGGGAGGGCCACTGAAGCTTTCTTT.

CDR3 residues: CASSLRGIQPQHF. CDR3 sequence (DNA): TGTGCCAGTAGCCTCCGGGGGATCCAGCCCCAGCATTTT. V gene TRBV19 combines with J gene TRBJ1-5; possibly TRBD1 for D (5 bases). This CDR3 is 13 amino acids long. Trimming pared 6 bases from V and 7 bases from J, leaving 13 bases between. Germline V gene lookup returns CDR1 LNHDA and CDR2 SQIVND (reference sequence).

The CDR3 DNA is TGCGCCAGCAGTCCAGGGGGCCCGTACGAGCAGTACTTC. Protein: CASSPGGPYEQYF. The chain carries TRBV10-2 and TRBJ2-7, with TRBD1 identical over 8 bases. Germline CDR1 and CDR2: WSHSY and SAAADI. The length of the CDR3 is 13 residues. The ends lost 5 bases at V and 4 bases at J; junction bases unmatched: 4.

The rearrangement joins TRBV4-1 to TRBJ2-1; TRBD2 matches 8 bases. The CDR3 covers 14 residues. CDR1 is MGHRA, CDR2 YSYEKL, per germline. Losses at the gene ends were 4 bases for V and 4 bases for J; bases not matched to a gene: 3. CDR3 bases: TGCGCCAGCAGCCGCCCTAGCGGGTACAATGAGCAGTTCTTC. Protein sequence: CASSRPSGYNEQFF.

V usage is TRBV19 and J usage is TRBJ1-5; no clear D gene. Trimming cost V 6 bases and J 1 base, with 10 bases left between them. Germline CDR1 and CDR2: LNHDA and SQIVND (reference sequence). CDR3 length equals 14 residues. The CDR3 region is CASSRSGSNQPQHF. Written as DNA, the CDR3 is TGTGCCAGTAGCCGGTCGGGGAGCAATCAGCCCCAGCATTTT. Together with reference TRBV19 and TRBJ1-5, the CDR3 gives the full variable domain: DGGITQSPKYLFRKEGQNVTLSCEQNLNHDAMYWYRQDPGQGLRLIYYSQIVNDFQKGDIAEGYSVSREKKESFPLTVTSAQKNPTAFYLCASSRSGSNQPQHFGDGTRLSIL.

The rearrangement joins TRBV9 to TRBJ1-2, with 8 positions matching TRBD1. CDR1 and CDR2 from the germline V gene are SGDLS and YYNGEE. This CDR3 contains 17 residues. J lost 8 bases, V lost 3 bases, and 18 bases had no gene match. The CDR3 here is CASSAHPMDREASGYTF. CDR3 nucleotides: TGTGCCAGCAGCGCGCACCCCATGGACAGGGAAGCTAGCGGCTACACCTTC. Together with reference TRBV9 and TRBJ1-2, the CDR3 gives the full variable domain: DSGVTQTPKHLITATGQRVTLRCSPRSGDLSVYWYQQSLDQGLQFLIQYYNGEERAKGNILERFSAQQFPDLHSELNLSSLELGDSALYFCASSAHPMDREASGYTFGSGTRLTVV.

The CDR3 spells CASSIPRDTQYF. CDR3 DNA: TGTGCCAGTAGTATACCCCGGGATACGCAGTATTTT. This chain connects TRBV19 to TRBJ2-3; D is unclear. Germline V CDR1 and CDR2: LNHDA, SQIVND (reference sequence). The CDR3 extends over 12 amino acids. V dropped 2 bases and J dropped 6 bases, with 6 bases sitting between them.

The gene calls are TRBV10-1 and TRBJ2-5; 10 bases match TRBD1. Germline trimming cut 8 bases from V and 0 bases from J; bases unmatched to any gene: 3. CDR1 WNHNN and CDR2 SYGVQD come from the germline V gene (reference sequence). This CDR3 region has 14 residues. CDR3: CASGTGDYQETQYF. CDR3 nucleotides: TGCGCCAGCGGGACAGGGGATTACCAAGAGACCCAGTACTTC.